What follows is one T cell receptor (beta chain) and its context. Its antigen is currently unknown. The germline CDR1 and CDR2 sequences are DFQATT and SNEGSKA (reference sequence). Trimming removed 4 bases from V and 1 base from J, with 14 bases in between. The CDR3 length is 14 residues. The study sequenced cultured CD4+ T cell DNA using the Oncomine TCR Beta short-read assay. Genomic DNA was isolated from cultured CD4+ T cells. TCRdb reanalysed the PCR reads using MiXCR and keeps one entry per CDR3 protein. Of 24,000 or so distinct CDR3 sequences listed, roughly 45% are singletons. The data stem from a study of vaccination and CD4 T cells after COVID-19. Study-wide context: Investigators drew the post-COVID samples a median approximately 92 days after diagnosis, with a range of 35 to 161.

Whole-study findings and limits: Vaccine-specific clones in convalescent patients were spike mono-reactive in 304 of 307 cases.

Sample treatment: approximately nine-day PBMC culture with coronavirus spike peptide pools or control peptides (ViraFEST assay). TCR sequencing followed the expansion of antigen-specific T cells with peptide pools in ViraFEST. This TCR came from a human donor who had recovered from COVID-19. Material for sequencing was CD4+ T cells from blood, cultured in vitro. The genes are TRBV20-1 and TRBJ2-7, with D perhaps matching TRBD1 or TRBD2 (5 bases each). In nucleotides, the CDR3 is TGCAGTGCTACCCGGGACCTACGGTCCTACGAGCAGTACTTC. Translated, it gives CSATRDLRSYEQYF.